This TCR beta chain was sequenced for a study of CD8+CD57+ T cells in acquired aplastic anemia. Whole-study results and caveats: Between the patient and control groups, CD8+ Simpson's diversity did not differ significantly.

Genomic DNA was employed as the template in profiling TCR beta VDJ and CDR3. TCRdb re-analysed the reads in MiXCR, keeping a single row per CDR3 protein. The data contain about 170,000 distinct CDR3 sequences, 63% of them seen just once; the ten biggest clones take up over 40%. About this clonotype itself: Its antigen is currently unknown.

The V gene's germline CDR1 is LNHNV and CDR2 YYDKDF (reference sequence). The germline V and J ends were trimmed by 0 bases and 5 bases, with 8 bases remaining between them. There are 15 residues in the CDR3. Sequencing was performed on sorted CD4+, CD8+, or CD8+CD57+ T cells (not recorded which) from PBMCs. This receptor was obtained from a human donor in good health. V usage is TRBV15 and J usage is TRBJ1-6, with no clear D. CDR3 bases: TGTGCCACCAGCAGAGAAGGGAGGGATAATTCACCCCTCCACTTT. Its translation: CATSREGRDNSPLHF.